A selection of T cell receptor beta chains follows, all from one sample in a study of a mutant IDH1 vaccine in newly diagnosed glioma. Antigens for these TCRs are unknown. Sequenced by immunoSEQ multiplex PCR; TCRdb stores in-frame clones only, minus some. The data contain 70,000 to 100,000 clones, roughly 91% of them seen just once; the ten biggest clones take up 0.56%. The source material was PBMCs, sampled from a glioma patient whose treatment included an IDH1 peptide vaccine. The receptors were gathered from a woman in her forties or fifties with glioma. Each CDR3 is given with its conserved first and last residue. D genes are given only for firm matches. Some rows mark clone size as missing; the rest say once, few, many or name a class of expanded clone.

clone_size: .; d_call: TRBD2; j_call: TRBJ2-7; v_call: TRBV11-2; cdr3_nt: TGTGCCAGCAGCTTCAGGGAGGGGCTGTGGTACGAGCAGTACTTC; cdr3_aa: CASSFREGLWYEQYF
clone_size: .; d_call: .; j_call: TRBJ1-1; v_call: TRBV5-1; cdr3_nt: TGCGCCAGCAGCTTTGCGCCTCCGGGGGGGTACACTGAAGCTTTCTTT; cdr3_aa: CASSFAPPGGYTEAFF
clone_size: .; d_call: .; j_call: TRBJ1-1; v_call: TRBV28; cdr3_nt: TGTGCCAGCAGAAAACAGGGCTGGAACACTGAAGCTTTCTTT; cdr3_aa: CASRKQGWNTEAFF
clone_size: .; d_call: .; j_call: TRBJ1-5; v_call: TRBV18; cdr3_nt: TGTGCCAGCTCAGCTAGACAGGTCTCGGGGCCGGCCCAGCATTTT; cdr3_aa: CASSARQVSGPAQHF
clone_size: .; d_call: .; j_call: TRBJ1-4; v_call: TRBV15; cdr3_nt: TGTGCCACCAGCAGAGATTGGAGGGATGAAAAACTGTTTTTT; cdr3_aa: CATSRDWRDEKLFF
clone_size: .; d_call: .; j_call: TRBJ2-2; v_call: TRBV28; cdr3_nt: TGTGCCAGCAGTCCCGGGACGCTCACCGGGGAGCTGTTTTTT; cdr3_aa: CASSPGTLTGELFF
clone_size: .; d_call: .; j_call: TRBJ1-5; v_call: TRBV6-6; cdr3_nt: TGTGCCAGCAGTCCCTCCGGCCTTAGGCAGCCCCAGCATTTT; cdr3_aa: CASSPSGLRQPQHF
clone_size: .; d_call: TRBD1; j_call: TRBJ1-2; v_call: TRBV2; cdr3_nt: TGTGCCAGCAGTGGGGGACAGGGTGACAGTTTC; cdr3_aa: CASSGGQGDSF
clone_size: .; d_call: .; j_call: TRBJ1-2; v_call: TRBV29-1; cdr3_nt: TGCAGCGTTGAAAATGCTAACTATGGCTACACCTTC; cdr3_aa: CSVENANYGYTF
clone_size: .; d_call: TRBD1; j_call: TRBJ1-2; v_call: TRBV7-8; cdr3_nt: TGTGCCAGCAGCTTAGTATCACAGAGACAGGGTGGGGGGTACTATGGCTACACCTTC; cdr3_aa: CASSLVSQRQGGGYYGYTF
clone_size: .; d_call: TRBD2; j_call: TRBJ2-1; v_call: TRBV4-1; cdr3_nt: TGCGCCAGCAGCCAAGCCGAGACTAGCGATGAGCAGTTCTTC; cdr3_aa: CASSQAETSDEQFF
clone_size: .; d_call: TRBD2; j_call: TRBJ2-2; v_call: TRBV9; cdr3_nt: TGTGCCAGCAGCGTAGTTAGCGGGTACGGGGAGCTGTTTTTT; cdr3_aa: CASSVVSGYGELFF
clone_size: .; d_call: .; j_call: TRBJ2-7; v_call: TRBV19; cdr3_nt: TGTGCCAGTAGTATGTCCACCCGCGAGCAGTACTTC; cdr3_aa: CASSMSTREQYF
clone_size: .; d_call: TRBD2; j_call: TRBJ2-1; v_call: TRBV6-5; cdr3_nt: TGTGCCAGCAGTAGACTAGCGGGGATATACAATGAGCAGTTCTTC; cdr3_aa: CASSRLAGIYNEQFF
clone_size: .; d_call: .; j_call: TRBJ2-7; v_call: TRBV5-6; cdr3_nt: TGTGCCAGCAGCCGGCAGAGCTCCTACGAGCAGTACTTC; cdr3_aa: CASSRQSSYEQYF
clone_size: .; d_call: .; j_call: TRBJ2-7; v_call: TRBV7-9; cdr3_nt: TGTGCCAGCAGCACCCGAAAGGGGCTCTCCTACGAGCAGTACTTC; cdr3_aa: CASSTRKGLSYEQYF
clone_size: few; d_call: .; j_call: TRBJ2-5; v_call: TRBV28; cdr3_nt: TGTGCCAGCAGTTTACGGCGTGGGATGGGAGAGACCCAGTACTTC; cdr3_aa: CASSLRRGMGETQYF
clone_size: .; d_call: .; j_call: TRBJ1-5; v_call: TRBV6-7; cdr3_nt: TGTGCCAGCAGAGCACCCAGTCATGGGGGCACGATTAGCAATCAGCCCCAGCATTTT; cdr3_aa: CASRAPSHGGTISNQPQHF
clone_size: .; d_call: .; j_call: TRBJ1-6; v_call: TRBV19; cdr3_nt: TGTGCCAGTAGTATCGAGGACACCGGCGGATCACCCCTCCACTTT; cdr3_aa: CASSIEDTGGSPLHF
clone_size: .; d_call: .; j_call: TRBJ1-2; v_call: TRBV4-1; cdr3_nt: TGCGCCAGCAGCCAAGAAGAGGGGGATGGCTACACCTTC; cdr3_aa: CASSQEEGDGYTF
clone_size: .; d_call: .; j_call: TRBJ1-5; v_call: TRBV4-3; cdr3_nt: TGCGCCAGCAGCCAAGATGGGCACCTCAATCAGCCCCAGCATTTT; cdr3_aa: CASSQDGHLNQPQHF
clone_size: .; d_call: .; j_call: TRBJ1-5; v_call: TRBV27; cdr3_nt: TGTGCCAGCAGTTTTAACAGGGAGGTTGGTCAGCCCCAGCATTTT; cdr3_aa: CASSFNREVGQPQHF
clone_size: .; d_call: TRBD2; j_call: TRBJ2-2; v_call: TRBV28; cdr3_nt: TGTGCCAGCAGTTCGGGGGGTCCTTACGGGGAGCTGTTTTTT; cdr3_aa: CASSSGGPYGELFF
clone_size: .; d_call: .; j_call: TRBJ2-7; v_call: TRBV7-9; cdr3_nt: TGTGCCAGCAGCTTAGCGGGGCAGTCCTACGAGCAGTACTTC; cdr3_aa: CASSLAGQSYEQYF
clone_size: .; d_call: .; j_call: TRBJ1-5; v_call: TRBV19; cdr3_nt: TGTGCCAGTAGTCAGCCGGCCAAAGGCAATCAGCCCCAGCATTTT; cdr3_aa: CASSQPAKGNQPQHF
clone_size: .; d_call: .; j_call: TRBJ1-1; v_call: TRBV7-8; cdr3_nt: TGTGCCAGCAGCCCACGCCCCGACGGGACGAAAGCTTTCTTT; cdr3_aa: CASSPRPDGTKAFF
clone_size: .; d_call: .; j_call: TRBJ2-3; v_call: TRBV28; cdr3_nt: .; cdr3_aa: CASSSSVPTDTQYF
clone_size: .; d_call: .; j_call: TRBJ2-1; v_call: TRBV7-6; cdr3_nt: TGTGCCAGCAGCTTAAACCCCCGGACAAACAGATACAATGAGCAGTTCTTC; cdr3_aa: CASSLNPRTNRYNEQFF
clone_size: .; d_call: TRBD1; j_call: TRBJ1-1; v_call: TRBV10-2; cdr3_nt: TGCGCCAGCGGGCAGGGGGCCCCTGAAGCTTTCTTT; cdr3_aa: CASGQGAPEAFF
clone_size: .; d_call: TRBD1; j_call: TRBJ2-5; v_call: TRBV28; cdr3_nt: TGTGCCAGCAGCTCCTGGACAGGGGGTCAAGAGACCCAGTACTTC; cdr3_aa: CASSSWTGGQETQYF
clone_size: .; d_call: TRBD2; j_call: TRBJ2-7; v_call: TRBV5-1; cdr3_nt: TGCGCCAGCAGCTCTACCTCGACTAGCGGAATTTACGAGCAGTACTTC; cdr3_aa: CASSSTSTSGIYEQYF
clone_size: .; d_call: .; j_call: TRBJ1-5; v_call: TRBV4-1; cdr3_nt: TGCGCCAGCAGCCCCAGAACAGGTGGGATGGGTCAGCCCCAGCATTTT; cdr3_aa: CASSPRTGGMGQPQHF
clone_size: .; d_call: TRBD1; j_call: TRBJ1-4; v_call: TRBV10-3; cdr3_nt: TGTGCCATCAGTGAATTGGGGACAGGGTCCGAAAAACTGTTTTTT; cdr3_aa: CAISELGTGSEKLFF
clone_size: .; d_call: .; j_call: TRBJ1-3; v_call: TRBV19; cdr3_nt: TGTGCCAGTAATGAGGGGTTCGCGGGAAACACCATATATTTT; cdr3_aa: CASNEGFAGNTIYF
clone_size: .; d_call: .; j_call: TRBJ2-5; v_call: TRBV19; cdr3_nt: TGTGCCAGTAGTATAGACATTCAGGAGACCCAGTACTTC; cdr3_aa: CASSIDIQETQYF
clone_size: few; d_call: .; j_call: TRBJ1-3; v_call: TRBV9; cdr3_nt: TGTGCCAGCAGCGTAGATGGCAGGCCCTCTGGAAACACCATATATTTT; cdr3_aa: CASSVDGRPSGNTIYF
clone_size: .; d_call: TRBD1; j_call: TRBJ2-7; v_call: TRBV14; cdr3_nt: TGTGCCAGCAGCCGAACAGGGACAGGCTCCTACGAGCAGTACTTC; cdr3_aa: CASSRTGTGSYEQYF
clone_size: .; d_call: .; j_call: TRBJ1-1; v_call: TRBV28; cdr3_nt: TGTGCCAGCAGTGAGGGGTCGGGCACTGAAGCTTTCTTT; cdr3_aa: CASSEGSGTEAFF
clone_size: .; d_call: .; j_call: TRBJ2-3; v_call: TRBV5-1; cdr3_nt: TGCGCCAGCAGCTCTCCCCCTAGCACAGATACGCAGTATTTT; cdr3_aa: CASSSPPSTDTQYF
clone_size: .; d_call: TRBD1; j_call: TRBJ1-1; v_call: TRBV9; cdr3_nt: TGTGCCAGCAGCCAAAGAACGGGGGACAGGGGGAGCACTGAAGCTTTCTTT; cdr3_aa: CASSQRTGDRGSTEAFF
clone_size: .; d_call: .; j_call: TRBJ2-7; v_call: TRBV6-6; cdr3_nt: TGTGCCAGCAGTGGGGAGCGATACGAGCAGTACTTC; cdr3_aa: CASSGERYEQYF